This TCR beta chain was captured in a study of cytomegalovirus exposure and HLA in healthy donors. Trimming removed 4 bases from V and 6 bases from J, with 13 bases in between. The CDR3 spans 13 residues. CDR1 and CDR2 (germline): SGDLS, YYNGEE. This clone appeared a few times. Its matching antigen is unknown. The PCR employed 60 Vbeta primers together with 13 Jbeta primers. Profiling relied on immunoSEQ multiplex PCR, and the TCRdb table lists in-frame clones only, not all of them. The data show about 190,000 clones, around four fifths seen once. Broader study findings: Cytomegalovirus association was listed for roughly 160 TCR beta chains. Researchers had no immune exposure information except CMV serostatus available.

The TCR comes from a man aged 35-49 years in good health and CMV-seropositive. The rearrangement joins TRBV9 to TRBJ1-1; D perhaps matches TRBD1 (6 bases). The sequenced material came from PBMCs. CDR3 in amino acids: CASSQTGISEAFF. In nucleotides, the CDR3 is TGTGCCAGCAGCCAAACAGGGATCTCTGAAGCTTTCTTT.